Included here is one T cell receptor beta chain sequence, with context. Only in-frame clones appear in the TCRdb table, and some are missing; sequencing was by immunoSEQ multiplex PCR. The sample has approximately 50,000 clones, 85% to 90% seen once; the top ten hold roughly 6.7%. The data were taken from a study of blood T cell repertoires in COVID-19. There are 18 residues in the CDR3. The sequencing input was peripheral blood. The rearrangement uses TRBV21-1 and TRBJ2-5; TRBD2, the table's D call, lacks a check against the DNA. TRBV21-1 is recorded as a pseudogene. The TCR comes from a man aged 55 to 70 with acute or convalescent COVID-19. The chain's CDR3 is CASSLWSSLAPSQETQYF. CDR3 bases: TGTGCCAGCAGCCTGTGGTCCTCTCTAGCGCCCAGCCAAGAGACCCAGTACTTC.